This T cell receptor beta chain was recovered during a study of monozygotic twins with inflammatory bowel disease. On this clonotype: Antigen: not known.

CDR3 size: 15 residues. CDR1 and CDR2 (germline): MNHEY, SMNVEV (reference sequence). Sampling involved one blood draw (roughly 2.5 ml) for every donor. General study findings and limits: The sharing of clonotypes with others was lower in IBD patients than in healthy twins, especially with disease activity.

Through template switching, UMIs that included a 6-nucleotide sample barcode were added. For each CDR3 protein, TCRdb gives one entry from its re-call of the 5' RACE reads, without DNA. This listing includes fewer than 450,000 distinct CDR3 sequences. The clonotype originates from a human donor with ulcerative colitis or Crohn's disease, or a healthy co-twin of an affected twin (not recorded which). The chain couples TRBV27 to TRBJ2-1; TCRdb names TRBD2, which stays unverified in the absence of DNA. The sequenced material came from blood. Here the CDR3 reads CASSLNERGYNEQFF.